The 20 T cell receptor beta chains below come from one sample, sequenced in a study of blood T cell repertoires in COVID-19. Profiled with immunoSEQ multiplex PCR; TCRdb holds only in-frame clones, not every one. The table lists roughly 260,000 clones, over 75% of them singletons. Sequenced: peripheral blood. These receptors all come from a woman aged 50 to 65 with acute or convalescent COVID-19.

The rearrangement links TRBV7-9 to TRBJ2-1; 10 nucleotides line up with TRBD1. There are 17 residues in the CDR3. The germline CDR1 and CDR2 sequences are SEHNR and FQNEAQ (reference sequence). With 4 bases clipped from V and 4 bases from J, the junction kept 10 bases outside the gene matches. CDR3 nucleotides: TGTGCCAGCAGCTCACGTTGGGACAGGGGATTATACAATGAGCAGTTCTTC. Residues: CASSSRWDRGLYNEQFF.

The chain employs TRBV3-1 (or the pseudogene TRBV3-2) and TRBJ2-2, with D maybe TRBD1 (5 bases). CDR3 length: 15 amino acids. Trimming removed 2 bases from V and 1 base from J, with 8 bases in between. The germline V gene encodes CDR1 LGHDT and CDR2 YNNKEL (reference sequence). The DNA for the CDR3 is TGTGCCAGCAGCCAAAGAGGACAGAACACCGGGGAGCTGTTTTTT. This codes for CASSQRGQNTGELFF.

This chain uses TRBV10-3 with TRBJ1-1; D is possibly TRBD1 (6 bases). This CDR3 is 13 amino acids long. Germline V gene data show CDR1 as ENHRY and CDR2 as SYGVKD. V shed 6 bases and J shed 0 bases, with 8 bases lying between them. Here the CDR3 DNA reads TGTGCCATCAGGGGGGACATGAACACTGAAGCTTTCTTT. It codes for CAIRGDMNTEAFF.

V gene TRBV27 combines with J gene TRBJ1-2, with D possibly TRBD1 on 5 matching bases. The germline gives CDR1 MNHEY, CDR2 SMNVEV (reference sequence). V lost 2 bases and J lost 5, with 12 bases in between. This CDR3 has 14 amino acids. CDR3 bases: TGTGCCAGCAGTTTACAGGGAGGGTATTATGGCTACACCTTC. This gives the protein CASSLQGGYYGYTF.

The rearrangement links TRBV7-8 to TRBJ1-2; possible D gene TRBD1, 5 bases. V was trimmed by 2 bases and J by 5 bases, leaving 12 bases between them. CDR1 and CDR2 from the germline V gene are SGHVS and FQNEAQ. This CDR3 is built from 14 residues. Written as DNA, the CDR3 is TGTGCCAGCAGCTTATCGACAGTCGTTTATGGCTACACCTTC. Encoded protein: CASSLSTVVYGYTF.

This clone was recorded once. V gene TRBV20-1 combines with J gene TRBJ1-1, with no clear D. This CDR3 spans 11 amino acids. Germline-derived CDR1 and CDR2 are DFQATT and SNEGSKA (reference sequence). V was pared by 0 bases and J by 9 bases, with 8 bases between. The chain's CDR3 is CSARDWLKAFF. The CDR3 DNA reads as TGCAGTGCTAGAGATTGGCTCAAAGCTTTCTTT.

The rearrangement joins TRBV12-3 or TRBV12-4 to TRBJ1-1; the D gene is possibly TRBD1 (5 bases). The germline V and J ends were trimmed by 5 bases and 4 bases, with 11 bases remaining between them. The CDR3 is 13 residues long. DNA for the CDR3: TGTGCCAGCAGTAGTAGGGGCCTCACTGAAGCTTTCTTT. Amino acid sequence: CASSSRGLTEAFF.

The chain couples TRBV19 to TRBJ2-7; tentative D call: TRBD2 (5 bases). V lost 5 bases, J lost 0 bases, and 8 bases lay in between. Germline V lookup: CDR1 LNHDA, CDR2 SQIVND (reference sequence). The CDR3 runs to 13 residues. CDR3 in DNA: TGTGCCAGTAGTCGGACTGGCTCCTACGAGCAGTACTTC. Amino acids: CASSRTGSYEQYF. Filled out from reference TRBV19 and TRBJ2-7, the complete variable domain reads DGGITQSPKYLFRKEGQNVTLSCEQNLNHDAMYWYRQDPGQGLRLIYYSQIVNDFQKGDIAEGYSVSREKKESFPLTVTSAQKNPTAFYLCASSRTGSYEQYFGPGTRLTVT.

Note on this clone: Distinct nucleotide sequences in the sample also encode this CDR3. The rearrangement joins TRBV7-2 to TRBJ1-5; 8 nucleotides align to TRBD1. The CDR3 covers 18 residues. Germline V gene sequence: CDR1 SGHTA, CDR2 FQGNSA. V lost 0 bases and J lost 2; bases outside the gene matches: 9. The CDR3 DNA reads TGTGCCAGCAGCTTAGCTCCCTACAGGGGGAGAGGCAATCAGCCCCAGCATTTT. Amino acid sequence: CASSLAPYRGRGNQPQHF.

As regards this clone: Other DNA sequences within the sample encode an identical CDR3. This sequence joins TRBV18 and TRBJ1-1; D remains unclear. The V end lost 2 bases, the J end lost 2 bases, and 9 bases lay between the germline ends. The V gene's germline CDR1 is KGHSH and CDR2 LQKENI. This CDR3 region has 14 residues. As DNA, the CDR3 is TGTGCCAGCTCACCAACGGGTTCAAACACTGAAGCTTTCTTT. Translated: CASSPTGSNTEAFF.

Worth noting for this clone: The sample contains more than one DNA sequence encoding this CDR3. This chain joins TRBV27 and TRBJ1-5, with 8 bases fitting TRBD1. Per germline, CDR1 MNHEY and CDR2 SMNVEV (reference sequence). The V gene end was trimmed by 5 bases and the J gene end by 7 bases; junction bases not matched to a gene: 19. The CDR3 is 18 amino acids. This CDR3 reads CASSPDPFLDRASQPQHF. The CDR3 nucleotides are TGTGCCAGCAGTCCAGACCCCTTTTTGGACAGGGCGTCCCAGCCCCAGCATTTT.

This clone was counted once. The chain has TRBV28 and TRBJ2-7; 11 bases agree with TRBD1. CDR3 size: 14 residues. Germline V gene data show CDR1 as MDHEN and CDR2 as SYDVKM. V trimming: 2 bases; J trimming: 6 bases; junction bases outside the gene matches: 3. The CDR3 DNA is TGTGCCAGCAGTTTAGGACAGGGGGCTGGCGAGCAGTACTTC. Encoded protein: CASSLGQGAGEQYF.

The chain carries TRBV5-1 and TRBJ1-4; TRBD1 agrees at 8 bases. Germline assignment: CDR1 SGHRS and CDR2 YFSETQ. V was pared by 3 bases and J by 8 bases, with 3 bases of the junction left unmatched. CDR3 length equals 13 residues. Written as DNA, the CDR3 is TGCGCCAGCAGCTGGGGACAGGAAGAAAAACTGTTTTTT. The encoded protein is CASSWGQEEKLFF.

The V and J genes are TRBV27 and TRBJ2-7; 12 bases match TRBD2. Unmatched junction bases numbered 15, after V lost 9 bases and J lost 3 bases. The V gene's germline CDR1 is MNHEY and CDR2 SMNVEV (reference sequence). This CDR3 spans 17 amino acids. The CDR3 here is CASSTGPGLAGRYEQYF. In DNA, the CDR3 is TGTGCCAGTTCGACAGGACCGGGACTAGCGGGCCGCTACGAGCAGTACTTC.

The CDR3 DNA follows: TGTGCCAGCAGCTTAAGGGCAGGGCAAACTTACAATGAGCAGTTCTTC. Its translation: CASSLRAGQTYNEQFF. V and J are TRBV7-3 and TRBJ2-1, with D possibly TRBD1 on 5 matching bases. The CDR3 extends over 16 amino acids. The germline V gene has CDR1 SGHTA and CDR2 FQGTGA. Trimming pared 1 base from V and 4 bases from J, leaving 14 bases between. The full variable domain, completed using reference TRBV7-3 and TRBJ2-1, is GAGVSQTPSNKVTEKGKYVELRCDPISGHTALYWYRQSLGQGPEFLIYFQGTGAADDSGLPNDRFFAVRPEGSVSTLKIQRTERGDSAVYLCASSLRAGQTYNEQFFGPGTRLTVL.

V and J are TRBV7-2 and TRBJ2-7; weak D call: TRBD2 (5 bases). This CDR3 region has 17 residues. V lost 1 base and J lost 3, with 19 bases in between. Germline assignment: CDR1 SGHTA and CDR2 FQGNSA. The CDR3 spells CASSLELWASRYYEQYF. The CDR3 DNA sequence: TGTGCCAGCAGCTTAGAACTGTGGGCTAGCCGTTACTACGAGCAGTACTTC.

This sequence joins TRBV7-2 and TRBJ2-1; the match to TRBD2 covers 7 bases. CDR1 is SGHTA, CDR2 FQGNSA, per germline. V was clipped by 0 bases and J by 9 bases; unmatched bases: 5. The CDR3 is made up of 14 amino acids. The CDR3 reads CASSLAGGLAEQFF. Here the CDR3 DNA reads TGTGCCAGCAGCTTAGCGGGAGGGCTGGCTGAGCAGTTCTTC.

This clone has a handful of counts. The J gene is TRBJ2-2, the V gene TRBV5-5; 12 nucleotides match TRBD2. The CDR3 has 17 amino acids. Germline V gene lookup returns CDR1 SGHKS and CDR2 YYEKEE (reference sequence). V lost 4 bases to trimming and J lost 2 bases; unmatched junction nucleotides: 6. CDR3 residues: CASSTGLAGHNTGELFF. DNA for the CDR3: TGTGCCAGCAGCACGGGACTAGCGGGCCATAACACCGGGGAGCTGTTTTTT.

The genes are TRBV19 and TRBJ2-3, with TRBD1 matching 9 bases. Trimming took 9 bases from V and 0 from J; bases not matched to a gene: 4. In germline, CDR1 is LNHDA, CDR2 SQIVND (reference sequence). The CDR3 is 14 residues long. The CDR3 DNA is TGTGCCAGACGGACAGGGGCTAGCACAGATACGCAGTATTTT. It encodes CARRTGASTDTQYF.

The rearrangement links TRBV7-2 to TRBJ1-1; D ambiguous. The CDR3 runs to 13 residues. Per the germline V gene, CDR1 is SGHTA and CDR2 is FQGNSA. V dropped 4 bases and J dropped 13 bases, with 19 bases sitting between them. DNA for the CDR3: TGTGCCAGCAGCTCCCGACCGTCTTTGGAGGTTTTCTTT. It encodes CASSSRPSLEVFF. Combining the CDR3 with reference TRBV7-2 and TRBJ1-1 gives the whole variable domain GAGVSQSPSNKVTEKGKDVELRCDPISGHTALYWYRQSLGQGLEFLIYFQGNSAPDKSGLPSDRFSAERTGGSVSTLTIQRTQQEDSAVYLCASSSRPSLEVFFGQGTRLTVV.